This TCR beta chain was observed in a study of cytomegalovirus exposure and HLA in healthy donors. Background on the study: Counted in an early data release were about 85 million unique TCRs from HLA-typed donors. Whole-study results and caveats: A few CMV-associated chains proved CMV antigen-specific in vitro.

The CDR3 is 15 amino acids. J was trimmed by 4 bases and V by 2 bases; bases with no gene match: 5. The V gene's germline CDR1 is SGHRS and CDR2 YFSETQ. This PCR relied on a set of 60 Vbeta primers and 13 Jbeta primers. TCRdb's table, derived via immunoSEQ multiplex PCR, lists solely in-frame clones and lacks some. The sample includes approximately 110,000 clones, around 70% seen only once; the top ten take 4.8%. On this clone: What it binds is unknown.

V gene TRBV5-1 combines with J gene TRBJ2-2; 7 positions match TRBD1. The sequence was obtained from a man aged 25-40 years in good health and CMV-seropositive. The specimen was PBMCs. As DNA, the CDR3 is TGCGCCAGCAGCTTTTTGACAGGGTCCACCGGGGAGCTGTTTTTT. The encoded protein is CASSFLTGSTGELFF.